These 20 T cell receptor beta chains were all obtained from the same sample, sequenced in a study of blood T cell repertoires in COVID-19. Sequenced by immunoSEQ multiplex PCR; TCRdb stores in-frame clones only, minus some. Of around 81,000 clones detected, 85% to 90% appear once; the ten largest clones hold approximately 5%. The sample comprised peripheral blood. These receptors all come from a woman at least 80 years old with acute or convalescent COVID-19.

The CDR3 sequence is CASSSTGDTTEAFF. DNA for the CDR3: TGTGCCAGCAGCTCAACCGGAGATACCACTGAAGCTTTCTTT. J is TRBJ1-1 and V is TRBV11-2; no clear D. The CDR3 length is 14 residues. With 4 bases removed from V and 4 bases from J, the gap between germline ends came to 13 bases. The germline V gene encodes CDR1 SGHAT and CDR2 FQNNGV.

The rearrangement joins TRBV4-2 to TRBJ1-2; D might be TRBD1 (5 bases). V was pared by 0 bases and J by 2 bases, with 13 bases between. This CDR3 is 16 amino acids long. Germline V gives CDR1 LGHNA, CDR2 YNFKEQ. As DNA, the CDR3 is TGTGCCAGCAGCCAAGAAAACACAGGAGTGAACTATGGCTACACCTTC. As protein: CASSQENTGVNYGYTF.

The chain employs TRBV5-1 and TRBJ2-2; maybe TRBD1 (6 bases). The ends were cut back, 1 base at V and 2 bases at J, with 9 bases in the middle. The CDR3 is 15 residues long. Germline CDR1 SGHRS, CDR2 YFSETQ. The CDR3 bases are TGCGCCAGCAGCTTGACAGGGCCCAACACCGGGGAGCTGTTTTTT. Its protein product is CASSLTGPNTGELFF.

The chain carries TRBV5-4 and TRBJ2-5; D gene unclear. V was pared by 6 bases and J by 5 bases, with 20 bases between. The CDR3 consists of 15 residues. Germline CDR1 SGHNT, CDR2 YYREEE (reference sequence). CDR3 sequence reads: CASTSSGLRWETQYF. In DNA, the CDR3 is TGTGCCAGCACCTCTTCCGGGTTACGTTGGGAGACCCAGTACTTC.

The CDR3 sequence: CASSPTDRPGEQYF. CDR3 coding DNA: TGTGCCAGCAGCCCAACGGACCGACCGGGGGAGCAGTACTTC. The rearrangement uses TRBV9 and TRBJ2-7; D is possibly TRBD2 (5 bases). The germline V and J ends were trimmed by 4 bases and 7 bases, with 18 bases remaining between them. CDR1 and CDR2 (germline): SGDLS, YYNGEE. CDR3 length: 14 residues.

The J gene is TRBJ1-1, the V gene TRBV9; tentative D call: TRBD1 (6 bases). The V end was cut by 0 bases, the J end by 4 bases, with 13 bases between. There are 15 residues in the CDR3. CDR1 and CDR2 (germline): SGDLS, YYNGEE. CDR3 in amino acids: CASSVETGSGTEAFF. The DNA for the CDR3 is TGTGCCAGCAGCGTAGAGACAGGCTCCGGCACTGAAGCTTTCTTT.

This clone was recorded only once. This chain links TRBV14 with TRBJ2-1; 11 bases are shared with TRBD2. CDR3 length: 17 amino acids. V lost 2 bases and J lost 7; bases outside the gene matches: 10. Germline CDR1 SGHDN, CDR2 FVKESK. The CDR3 coding sequence is TGTGCCAGCAGCCAACGTAGCGGGAGGGCCTTGAGGAATGAGCAGTTCTTC. Translating it yields CASSQRSGRALRNEQFF. Combining the CDR3 with reference TRBV14 and TRBJ2-1 gives the whole variable domain EAGVTQFPSHSVIEKGQTVTLRCDPISGHDNLYWYRRVMGKEIKFLLHFVKESKQDESGMPNNRFLAERTGGTYSTLKVQPAELEDSGVYFCASSQRSGRALRNEQFFGPGTRLTVL.

This chain links TRBV19 with TRBJ1-5; the match to TRBD1 covers 8 bases. This CDR3 is 16 amino acids long. V lost 3 bases and J lost 3; bases outside the gene matches: 7. In germline, CDR1 is LNHDA, CDR2 SQIVND (reference sequence). The CDR3 loop reads CASSIRAGGNNQPQHF. DNA for the CDR3: TGTGCCAGTAGTATCCGAGCAGGGGGCAACAATCAGCCCCAGCATTTT.

The chain combines TRBV7-2 with TRBJ2-1; TRBD2 aligns across 11 bases. CDR3 length equals 14 residues. Germline V CDR1 and CDR2: SGHTA, FQGNSA. The J segment lost 5 bases and the V segment lost 8 bases, leaving 5 bases of the junction unmatched. The CDR3 loop is CASHIAGGNNEQFF. The CDR3 region has the DNA TGTGCCAGCCACATAGCGGGGGGGAACAATGAGCAGTTCTTC.

This clone was detected only once. This chain links TRBV4-3 with TRBJ2-2; 9 bases line up with TRBD2. The CDR3 loop spans 18 amino acids. The germline V gene encodes CDR1 LGHNA and CDR2 YSLEER. The trim removed 4 bases at V and 2 bases at J, leaving 11 bases unmatched. This CDR3 is CASSPNVAGGPNTGELFF. CDR3 bases: TGCGCCAGCAGCCCGAACGTGGCGGGGGGGCCAAACACCGGGGAGCTGTTTTTT.

The chain combines TRBV5-6 with TRBJ2-3, with a tentative D call TRBD2 (6 bases). V was shortened by 4 bases and J by 3 bases, with 18 bases between the two germline ends. CDR1 and CDR2 from the germline V gene are SGHDT and YYEEEE. CDR3 size: 16 residues. DNA of the CDR3: TGTGCCAGCAGCGTCAGAGTTAGCGGCGTTACAGATACGCAGTATTTT. As protein: CASSVRVSGVTDTQYF.

The rearrangement links TRBV5-1 to TRBJ2-7; D is uncertain. The V end was cut by 0 bases, the J end by 7 bases, with 11 bases between. Per germline, CDR1 SGHRS and CDR2 YFSETQ. The CDR3 length is 13 residues. The CDR3 is CASSLDGALEQYF. The CDR3 DNA follows: TGCGCCAGCAGCTTGGACGGTGCATTGGAGCAGTACTTC.

The V and J genes are TRBV10-3 and TRBJ1-1, with TRBD1 as a possible D gene (5 bases). V gave up 2 bases and J gave up 5 bases, with 9 bases separating them. CDR1 is ENHRY and CDR2 is SYGVKD in the germline V gene. The CDR3 loop spans 13 amino acids. The CDR3 sequence: CAISEIGGTEAFF. As DNA, the CDR3 is TGTGCCATCAGTGAGATTGGGGGGACTGAAGCTTTCTTT.

The chain links TRBV5-1 to TRBJ2-4, with TRBD1 as a possible D gene (6 bases). V was cut by 3 bases and J by 6 bases, with 16 bases left in between. Germline V gives CDR1 SGHRS, CDR2 YFSETQ. The CDR3 is 15 amino acids. The CDR3 spells CASSSSGTSINIQYF. CDR3 nucleotide sequence: TGCGCCAGCAGCTCCTCCGGGACATCTATAAACATTCAGTACTTC.

The chain employs TRBV27 and TRBJ1-2; D perhaps matches TRBD1 (6 bases). The V gene lost 7 bases and the J gene lost 8 bases, with 17 bases spanning the gap. This CDR3 is 13 amino acids long. Per the germline V gene, CDR1 is MNHEY and CDR2 is SMNVEV (reference sequence). The chain's CDR3 is CASISERGGGYTF. The CDR3 DNA reads TGTGCCAGCATCTCGGAGAGGGGGGGCGGCTACACCTTC.

The chain joins TRBV10-3 to TRBJ2-7; weak D call: TRBD1 (5 bases). Germline V gene lookup returns CDR1 ENHRY and CDR2 SYGVKD. V was cut by 0 bases and J by 6 bases, with 12 bases left in between. CDR3 length: 14 amino acids. Written as DNA, the CDR3 is TGTGCCATCAGTGAGTCGGGCAGGGAAATCGAGCAGTACTTC. It is translated as CAISESGREIEQYF.

The rearrangement uses TRBV30 and TRBJ2-5; a possible D gene is TRBD2 (6 bases). CDR1 and CDR2 (germline): GTSNPN, SVGIG (reference sequence). V shed 4 bases and J shed 1 base, with 10 bases lying between them. The CDR3 spans 13 residues. The CDR3 DNA follows: TGTGCCTGGAACGGGGGAGCCCAAGAGACCCAGTACTTC. This sequence encodes CAWNGGAQETQYF.

The J gene is TRBJ1-3, the V gene TRBV3-1 (or the pseudogene TRBV3-2); D not resolved. The CDR3 has 16 amino acids. Germline V gene sequence: CDR1 LGHDT, CDR2 YNNKEL (reference sequence). The V end was cut by 1 base, the J end by 2 bases, with 12 bases between. CDR3 loop: CASSQVYRTAGNTIYF. The CDR3 nucleotides are TGTGCCAGCAGCCAAGTCTACCGGACTGCTGGAAACACCATATATTTT.

The chain links TRBV29-1 to TRBJ2-3, with 9 positions matching TRBD2. Germline loops: CDR1 SQVTM, CDR2 ANQGSEA. The length of the CDR3 is 15 residues. V trimming: 4 bases; J trimming: 6 bases; junction bases outside the gene matches: 11. CDR3 bases: TGCAGCGTTGGGCCTAGCGGGGTATTTGGGGATACGCAGTATTTT. Translating it yields CSVGPSGVFGDTQYF.

V and J are TRBV4-3 and TRBJ2-2; 8 bases map to TRBD1. The CDR3 length is 15 residues. Germline V gene lookup returns CDR1 LGHNA and CDR2 YSLEER. The V and J ends lost 4 bases and 4 bases, in that order; junction bases with no gene match: 5. CDR3 amino acids: CASSRDRSSTGELFF. CDR3 nucleotides: TGCGCCAGCAGCCGGGACAGGAGTAGCACCGGGGAGCTGTTTTTT.